This record covers a single T cell receptor beta chain. With V trimmed by 0 bases and J by 0 bases, 2 bases remained unmatched. The CDR3 length is 16 residues. Germline assignment: CDR1 SGHAT and CDR2 FQDESV (reference sequence). This sample was included in a study of T cell changes during pregnancy in multiple sclerosis. Sequencing used immunoSEQ multiplex PCR; TCRdb keeps in-frame clones, though not all of them. Counted here are about 93,000 clones, 80% to 95% occurring once; the ten biggest clones make up 0.95%. This sequence originates from a female donor with multiple sclerosis, enrolled in a pregnancy study. The source was peripheral blood, collected before pregnancy. The chain combines TRBV11-1 with TRBJ2-1; 7 bases are a match to TRBD2. CDR3 nucleotides: TGTGCCAGCAGCTTAGCGCGGGGGAACTCCTACAATGAGCAGTTCTTC. Amino acids: CASSLARGNSYNEQFF. Full variable domain (remainder filled in from reference TRBV11-1 and TRBJ2-1): EAEVAQSPRYKITEKSQAVAFWCDPISGHATLYWYRQILGQGPELLVQFQDESVVDDSQLPKDRFSAERLKGVDSTLKIQPAELGDSAMYLCASSLARGNSYNEQFFGPGTRLTVL.